Presented here are 10 T cell receptor beta chains from one specimen sequenced in a study of control samples from healthy donors and cancer patients. Assay used: immunoSEQ multiplex PCR; TCRdb lists only in-frame clones, some missing. Among about 190,000 clones listed, 90% to 95% were seen once. The sample comprised blood. The receptors come from a young man in good health.

This clone appeared a single time. The chain joins TRBV30 to TRBJ2-4, with D possibly TRBD1 on 6 matching bases. Germline-derived CDR1 and CDR2 are GTSNPN and SVGIG (reference sequence). This CDR3 contains 13 residues. Trimming took 5 bases from V and 7 from J, leaving 15 bases between them. This chain's CDR3 is CAWGGGSFNIQYF. CDR3 bases: TGTGCCTGGGGGGGCGGGTCGTTTAACATTCAGTACTTC. The full variable domain, in which reference TRBV30 and TRBJ2-4 provide the parts outside the CDR3, is SQTIHQWPATLVQPVGSPLSLECTVEGTSNPNLYWYRQAAGRGLQLLFYSVGIGQISSEVPQNLSASRPQDRQFILSSKKLLLSDSGFYLCAWGGGSFNIQYFGAGTRLSVL.

This chain joins TRBV11-2 and TRBJ1-6; D remains ambiguous. The CDR3 totals 13 residues. Germline-derived CDR1 and CDR2 are SGHAT and FQNNGV. V was clipped by 1 base and J by 10 bases, with 8 bases between them. The DNA of the CDR3 is TGTGCCAGCAGCTTAGTCGAGGACTCACCCCTCCACTTT. This encodes CASSLVEDSPLHF.

This clone showed up just once. This chain links TRBV6-2 or TRBV6-3 with TRBJ2-4; 9 bases line up with TRBD2. V trimming: 5 bases; J trimming: 0 bases; junction bases outside the gene matches: 8. The CDR3 totals 17 residues. Germline V gene data show CDR1 as MNHEY and CDR2 as SVGEGT. The CDR3 DNA sequence: TGTGCCAGCAGTCCCGTGCGGGGGGGTCTAGCCAAAAACATTCAGTACTTC. Translating it yields CASSPVRGGLAKNIQYF.

This clone occurred once. This chain links TRBV30 with TRBJ1-3; no firm D call. Germline loops: CDR1 GTSNPN, CDR2 SVGIG (reference sequence). This CDR3 has 14 residues. V gave up 1 base and J gave up 4 bases, with 11 bases separating them. The CDR3 spells CAWSEGSDGNTIYF. The CDR3, as DNA: TGTGCCTGGAGTGAGGGATCCGACGGAAACACCATATATTTT.

This clone was found once. The gene calls are TRBV29-1 and TRBJ2-7; 7 nucleotides line up with TRBD2. Looked up from germline, CDR1 is SQVTM and CDR2 is ANQGSEA. The CDR3 consists of 14 residues. Germline trimming cut 6 bases from V and 0 bases from J; bases unmatched to any gene: 8. DNA for the CDR3: TGCAGCGTGAGGAGGGAGGGAAGCTCCTACGAGCAGTACTTC. It codes for CSVRREGSSYEQYF.

The J gene is TRBJ1-2, the V gene TRBV6-5, with a weak D call TRBD1 (5 bases). The germline V and J ends were trimmed by 2 bases and 4 bases, with 11 bases remaining between them. CDR1 and CDR2 (germline): MNHEY, SVGAGI. The CDR3 is made up of 14 amino acids. CDR3 DNA sequence: TGTGCCAGCAGTTACCACAGGTTCGCCTATGGCTACACCTTC. As protein: CASSYHRFAYGYTF.

The rearrangement links TRBV4-1 to TRBJ2-7; no definite D call. Germline V lookup: CDR1 MGHRA, CDR2 YSYEKL. The V gene lost 4 bases and the J gene lost 2 bases, with 12 bases spanning the gap. This CDR3 has 14 amino acids. The CDR3 sequence is CASSLETGPYEQYF. In DNA form, the CDR3 reads TGCGCCAGCAGCCTTGAAACCGGGCCCTACGAGCAGTACTTC.

The rearrangement links TRBV9 to TRBJ2-1; TRBD1 matches at 9 bases. The CDR3 is 17 amino acids. Germline CDR1 reads SGDLS; CDR2 reads YYNGEE. Germline trimming cut 0 bases from V and 8 bases from J; bases unmatched to any gene: 12. The CDR3 reads CASSVDVGQGFKDEQFF. Here the CDR3 DNA reads TGTGCCAGCAGCGTAGATGTGGGACAGGGATTTAAGGATGAGCAGTTCTTC.

This chain joins TRBV7-2 and TRBJ1-6; D call uncertain. There are 15 residues in the CDR3. Germline V gene sequence: CDR1 SGHTA, CDR2 FQGNSA. V was trimmed by 4 bases and J by 9 bases, leaving 16 bases between them. As DNA, the CDR3 is TGTGCCAGCAGCTCCCCCGGGCCATTTCGTTCACCCCTCCACTTT. This codes for CASSSPGPFRSPLHF.

This chain joins TRBV14 and TRBJ2-7; D ambiguous. This CDR3 region has 15 residues. Deletions cut 0 bases from V and 3 bases from J, with 12 bases between. Germline V gene data show CDR1 as SGHDN and CDR2 as FVKESK. Here the CDR3 reads CASSQEKAVRYEQYF. The CDR3 region has the DNA TGTGCCAGCAGCCAAGAGAAGGCAGTCCGCTACGAGCAGTACTTC.